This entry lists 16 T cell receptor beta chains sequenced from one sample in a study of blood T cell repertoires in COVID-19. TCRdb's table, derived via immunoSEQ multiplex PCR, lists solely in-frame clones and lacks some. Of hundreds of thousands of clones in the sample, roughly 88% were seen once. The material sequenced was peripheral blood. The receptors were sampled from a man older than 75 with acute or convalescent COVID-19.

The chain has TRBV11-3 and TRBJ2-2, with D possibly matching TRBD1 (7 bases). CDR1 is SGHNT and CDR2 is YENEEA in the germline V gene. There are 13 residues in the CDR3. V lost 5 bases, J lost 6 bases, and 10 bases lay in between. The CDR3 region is CASSPGGSGELFF. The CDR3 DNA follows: TGTGCCAGCAGCCCAGGGGGGTCCGGGGAGCTGTTTTTT.

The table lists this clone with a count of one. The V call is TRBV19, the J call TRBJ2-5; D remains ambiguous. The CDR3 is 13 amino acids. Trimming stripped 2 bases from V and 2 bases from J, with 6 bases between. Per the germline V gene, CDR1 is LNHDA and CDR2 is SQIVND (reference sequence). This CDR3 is CASSINRQETQYF. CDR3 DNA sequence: TGTGCCAGTAGTATAAACCGGCAAGAGACCCAGTACTTC.

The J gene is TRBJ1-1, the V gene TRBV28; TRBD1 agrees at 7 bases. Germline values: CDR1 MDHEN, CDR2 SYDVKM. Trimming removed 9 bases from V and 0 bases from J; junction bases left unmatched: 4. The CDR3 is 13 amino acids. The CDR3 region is CASWDRLNTEAFF. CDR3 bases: TGTGCCAGTTGGGACAGATTGAACACTGAAGCTTTCTTT.

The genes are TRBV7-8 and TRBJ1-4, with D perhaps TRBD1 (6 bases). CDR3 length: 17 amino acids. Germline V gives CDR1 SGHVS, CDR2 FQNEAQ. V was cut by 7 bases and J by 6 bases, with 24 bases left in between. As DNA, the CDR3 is TGTGCCAGCACCGTTCAAACAGCCGGGACATTTTATGAAAAACTGTTTTTT. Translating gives CASTVQTAGTFYEKLFF.

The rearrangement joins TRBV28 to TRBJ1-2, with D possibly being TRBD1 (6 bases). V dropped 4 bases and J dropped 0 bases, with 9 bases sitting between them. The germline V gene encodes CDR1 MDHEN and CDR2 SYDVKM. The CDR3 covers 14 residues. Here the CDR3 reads CASSSQGPNYGYTF. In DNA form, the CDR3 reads TGTGCCAGCAGTTCACAGGGTCCTAACTATGGCTACACCTTC.

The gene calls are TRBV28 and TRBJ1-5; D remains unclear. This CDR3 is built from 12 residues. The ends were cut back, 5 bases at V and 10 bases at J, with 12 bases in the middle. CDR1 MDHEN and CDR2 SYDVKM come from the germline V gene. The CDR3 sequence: CASSLRVLPQHF. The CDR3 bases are TGTGCCAGCAGTCTGCGGGTTCTACCCCAGCATTTT. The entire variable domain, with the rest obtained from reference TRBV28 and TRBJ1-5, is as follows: DVKVTQSSRYLVKRTGEKVFLECVQDMDHENMFWYRQDPGLGLRLIYFSYDVKMKEKGDIPEGYSVSREKKERFSLILESASTNQTSMYLCASSLRVLPQHFGDGTRLSIL.

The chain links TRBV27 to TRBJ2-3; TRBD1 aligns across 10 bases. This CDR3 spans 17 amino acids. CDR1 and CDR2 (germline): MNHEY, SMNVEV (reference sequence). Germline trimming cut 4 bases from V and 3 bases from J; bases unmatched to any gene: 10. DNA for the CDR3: TGTGCCAGCAGTTCAACAGACGGGACAGGGGTGACAGATACGCAGTATTTT. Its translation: CASSSTDGTGVTDTQYF.

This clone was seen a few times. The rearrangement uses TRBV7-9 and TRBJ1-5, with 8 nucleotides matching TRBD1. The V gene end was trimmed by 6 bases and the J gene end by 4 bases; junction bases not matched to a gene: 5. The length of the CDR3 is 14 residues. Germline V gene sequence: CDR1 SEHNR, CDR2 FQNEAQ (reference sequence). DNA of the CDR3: TGTGCCAGCAGTGGGACAGGAGCTAATCAGCCCCAGCATTTT. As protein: CASSGTGANQPQHF.

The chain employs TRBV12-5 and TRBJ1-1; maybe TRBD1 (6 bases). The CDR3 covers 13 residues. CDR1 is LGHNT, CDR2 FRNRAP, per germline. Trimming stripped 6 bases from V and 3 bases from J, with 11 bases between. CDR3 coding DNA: TGTGCTAGTGGAAAATACAGGGACACTGAAGCTTTCTTT. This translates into CASGKYRDTEAFF.

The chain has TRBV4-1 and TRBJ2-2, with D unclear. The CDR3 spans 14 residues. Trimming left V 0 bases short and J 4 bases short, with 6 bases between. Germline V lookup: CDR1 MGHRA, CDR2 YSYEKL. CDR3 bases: TGCGCCAGCAGCCAAGACAGGTTCACCGGGGAGCTGTTTTTT. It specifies CASSQDRFTGELFF.

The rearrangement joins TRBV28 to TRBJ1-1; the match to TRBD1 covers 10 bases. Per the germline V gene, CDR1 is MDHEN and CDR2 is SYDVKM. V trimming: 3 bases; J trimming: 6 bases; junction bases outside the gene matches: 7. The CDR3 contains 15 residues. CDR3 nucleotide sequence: TGTGCCAGCAGTTTTAGGGACAGGGGATTACCTGAAGCTTTCTTT. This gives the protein CASSFRDRGLPEAFF.

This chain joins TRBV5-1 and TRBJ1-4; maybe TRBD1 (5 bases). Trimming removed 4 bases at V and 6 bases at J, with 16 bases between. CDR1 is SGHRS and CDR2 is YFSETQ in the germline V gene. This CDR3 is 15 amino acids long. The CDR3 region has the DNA TGCGCCAGCAGCCCCCTCGGGGGAAATCATGAAAAACTGTTTTTT. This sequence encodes CASSPLGGNHEKLFF.

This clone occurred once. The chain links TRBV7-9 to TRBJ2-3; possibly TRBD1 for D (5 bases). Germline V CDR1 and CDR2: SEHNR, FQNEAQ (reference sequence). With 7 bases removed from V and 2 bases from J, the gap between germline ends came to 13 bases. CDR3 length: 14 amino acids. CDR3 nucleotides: TGTGCCAGCACCTTTCAAGGGGTCACAGATACGCAGTATTTT. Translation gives CASTFQGVTDTQYF.

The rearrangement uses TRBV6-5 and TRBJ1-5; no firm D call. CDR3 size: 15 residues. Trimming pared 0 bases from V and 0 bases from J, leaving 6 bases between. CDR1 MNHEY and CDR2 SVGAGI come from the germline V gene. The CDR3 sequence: CASSYSYYSNQPQHF. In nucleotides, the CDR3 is TGTGCCAGCAGTTACTCCTATTATAGCAATCAGCCCCAGCATTTT.

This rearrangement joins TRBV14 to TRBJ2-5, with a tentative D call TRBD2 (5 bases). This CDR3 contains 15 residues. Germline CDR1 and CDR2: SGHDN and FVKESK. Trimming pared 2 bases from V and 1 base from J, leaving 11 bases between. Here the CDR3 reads CASSQPPSLQETQYF. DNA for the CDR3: TGTGCCAGCAGCCAACCACCTAGCCTCCAAGAGACCCAGTACTTC.

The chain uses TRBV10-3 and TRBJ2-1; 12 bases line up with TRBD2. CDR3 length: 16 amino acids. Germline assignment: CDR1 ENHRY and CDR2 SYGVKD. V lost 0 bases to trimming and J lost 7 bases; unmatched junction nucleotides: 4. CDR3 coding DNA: TGTGCCATCAGTGAGTCAGTAACTAGCGGGAGGAATGAGCAGTTCTTC. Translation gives CAISESVTSGRNEQFF.